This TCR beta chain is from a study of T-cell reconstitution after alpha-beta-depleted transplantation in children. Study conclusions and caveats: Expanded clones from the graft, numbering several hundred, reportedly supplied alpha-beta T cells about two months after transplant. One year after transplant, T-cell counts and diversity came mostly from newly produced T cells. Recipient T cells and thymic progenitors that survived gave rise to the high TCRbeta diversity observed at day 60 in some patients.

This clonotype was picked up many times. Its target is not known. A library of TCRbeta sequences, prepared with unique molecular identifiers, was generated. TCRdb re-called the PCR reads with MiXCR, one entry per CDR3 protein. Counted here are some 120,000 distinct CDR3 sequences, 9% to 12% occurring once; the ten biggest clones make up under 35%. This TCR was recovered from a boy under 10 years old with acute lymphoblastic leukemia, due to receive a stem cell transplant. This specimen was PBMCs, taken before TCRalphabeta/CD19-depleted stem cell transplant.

The CDR3 spells CSASEPGDEQYF. The CDR3 nucleotides are TGCAGTGCTAGTGAGCCAGGAGACGAGCAGTACTTC. The chain has TRBV20-1 and TRBJ2-7, with D uncertain. V shed 3 bases and J shed 5 bases, with 11 bases lying between them. Germline V gives CDR1 DFQATT, CDR2 SNEGSKA (reference sequence). There are 12 residues in the CDR3.